This T cell receptor (beta chain) emerged from a study of graft-versus-host responses after intestinal transplantation. Libraries were prepared by immunoSEQ multiplex PCR; TCRdb keeps only in-frame clonotypes and omits some of them. The sample shows 57,000 or so clones, 90% to 95% of them seen only once. Trimming at V came to 0 bases and at J to 4 bases, leaving 3 bases not matched to a gene. The CDR3 spans 15 residues. Germline assignment: CDR1 MNHEY and CDR2 SVGAGI. Source: PBMCs, taken 118 days after intestinal transplantation. This TCR was sampled from a human patient who received an intestinal transplant, so some T cells may come from the graft donor. V usage is TRBV6-5 and J usage is TRBJ1-2, with 9 nucleotides matching TRBD1. DNA for the CDR3: TGTGCCAGCAGTTACTCTGGGACAGGGAGCTATGGCTACACCTTC. Translated: CASSYSGTGSYGYTF.